These 18 T cell receptor beta chains were all obtained from the same sample, sequenced in a study of blood T cell repertoires in COVID-19. The data were produced by immunoSEQ multiplex PCR, yet TCRdb's version contains in-frame clones alone and is incomplete. The top ten clones hold about 1% of a sample with 450,000 or so clones, roughly 89% of them seen once. Sequenced sample: peripheral blood. These receptors all stem from a man between 18 and 35 years old with COVID-19, enrolled during active disease.

A single count supports this clone. The chain employs TRBV12-3 or TRBV12-4 and TRBJ1-1, with 7 bases matching TRBD1. Losses at the gene ends were 6 bases for V and 1 base for J; bases not matched to a gene: 2. This CDR3 spans 13 amino acids. The DNA for the CDR3 is TGTGCCAGCAGGGGACAGTGGAACACTGAAGCTTTCTTT. As protein: CASRGQWNTEAFF.

The genes are TRBV29-1 and TRBJ1-1, with D unresolved. The germline gives CDR1 SQVTM, CDR2 ANQGSEA. The ends were cut back, 8 bases at V and 4 bases at J, with 14 bases in the middle. There are 12 residues in the CDR3. CDR3 sequence reads: CSTLLPSTEAFF. For the CDR3, the DNA is TGCAGCACTCTCCTACCTTCCACTGAAGCTTTCTTT.

With respect to this clone: Because the CDR3's place on the DNA is in doubt, the DNA is left out and the CDR3 is given as listed by TCRdb. The rearrangement uses TRBV15 and TRBJ2-5; the DNA was not compared with TRBD2, the D call given in the table. In germline, CDR1 is LNHNV, CDR2 YYDKDF (reference sequence). The CDR3 spans 15 residues, counting both ends. CDR3 sequence reads: CATSRVASGNPLRYF.

The rearrangement joins TRBV19 to TRBJ2-7; 7 nucleotides match TRBD1. Germline V lookup: CDR1 LNHDA, CDR2 SQIVND (reference sequence). Unmatched junction bases numbered 20, after V lost 7 bases and J lost 2 bases. There are 18 residues in the CDR3. CDR3 nucleotides: TGTGCCAGTACTCTAGATTCTTACTGGGGACAGTGGACCTACGAGCAGTACTTC. Its translation is CASTLDSYWGQWTYEQYF.

For the CDR3, the DNA is TGTGCCAGCAGCTCACCCGGGAGGCTAGAGACCCAGTACTTC. Translating it yields CASSSPGRLETQYF. This chain links TRBV6-5 with TRBJ2-5; 7 bases are shared with TRBD2. CDR1 and CDR2 from the germline V gene are MNHEY and SVGAGI. CDR3 length: 14 residues. With 6 bases clipped from V and 4 bases from J, the junction kept 8 bases outside the gene matches.

This chain connects TRBV7-2 to TRBJ2-3; TRBD2 matches 7 bases. The CDR3 sequence is 15 residues long. The J segment lost 2 bases and the V segment lost 2 bases, leaving 4 bases of the junction unmatched. Germline lookup yields CDR1 SGHTA and CDR2 FQGNSA. CDR3 bases: TGTGCCAGCAGCTTATTGGGGGGGTACACAGATACGCAGTATTTT. Translation gives CASSLLGGYTDTQYF. Full variable domain (remainder filled in from reference TRBV7-2 and TRBJ2-3): GAGVSQSPSNKVTEKGKDVELRCDPISGHTALYWYRQSLGQGLEFLIYFQGNSAPDKSGLPSDRFSAERTGGSVSTLTIQRTQQEDSAVYLCASSLLGGYTDTQYFGPGTRLTVL.

The chain recombines TRBV19 with TRBJ1-1, with D possibly matching TRBD1 (5 bases). The V end was cut by 3 bases, the J end by 5 bases, with 10 bases between. The CDR3 is 13 amino acids. CDR1 and CDR2 from the germline V gene are LNHDA and SQIVND (reference sequence). In nucleotides, the CDR3 is TGTGCCAGTAGTATTTGGGGGGGGACTGAAGCTTTCTTT. It translates to CASSIWGGTEAFF.

This clone was counted a few times. The V call is TRBV24-1, the J call TRBJ1-4; TRBD1 is a possible D gene (5 bases). CDR1 KGHDR and CDR2 SFDVKD come from the germline V gene. V was shortened by 3 bases and J by 8 bases, with 12 bases between the two germline ends. The CDR3 runs 14 residues. The CDR3 region has the DNA TGTGCCACCAGTGATGGAGGGACTAGGGAAAAACTGTTTTTT. This gives the protein CATSDGGTREKLFF.

V and J are TRBV7-9 and TRBJ2-3; 10 bases map to TRBD2. Germline V gene data show CDR1 as SEHNR and CDR2 as FQNEAQ (reference sequence). This CDR3 comprises 16 residues. V trimming: 3 bases; J trimming: 5 bases; junction bases outside the gene matches: 8. The CDR3 region has the DNA TGTGCCAGCAGCTTCAAGCGGGGGGGCTCAGGAGATACGCAGTATTTT. This translates into CASSFKRGGSGDTQYF.

This sequence joins TRBV19 and TRBJ2-4, with TRBD1 matching 9 bases. The CDR3 runs to 14 residues. Per the germline V gene, CDR1 is LNHDA and CDR2 is SQIVND (reference sequence). J lost 3 bases, V lost 9 bases, and 6 bases had no gene match. As DNA, the CDR3 is TGTGCCAGCCAACAGGGGGCTGACAAAAACATTCAGTACTTC. Protein sequence: CASQQGADKNIQYF.

The rearrangement joins TRBV7-8 to TRBJ2-7; tentative D call: TRBD2 (5 bases). The CDR3 extends over 14 amino acids. The V gene lost 5 bases and the J gene lost 3 bases, with 14 bases spanning the gap. Germline V lookup: CDR1 SGHVS, CDR2 FQNEAQ. As DNA, the CDR3 is TGTGCCAGCAGCCCACGGACGGGAAACTACGAGCAGTACTTC. Translating it yields CASSPRTGNYEQYF.

The chain couples TRBV5-5 to TRBJ2-6; weak D call: TRBD1 (6 bases). Germline CDR1 reads SGHKS; CDR2 reads YYEKEE (reference sequence). Trimming pared 4 bases from V and 2 bases from J, leaving 16 bases between. The CDR3 loop spans 17 amino acids. CDR3 sequence: CASSGTLDRPGANVLTF. DNA of the CDR3: TGTGCCAGCAGCGGAACTCTCGACAGGCCTGGGGCCAACGTCCTGACTTTC. The variable domain in full, completed from reference TRBV5-5 and TRBJ2-6, reads DAGVTQSPTHLIKTRGQQVTLRCSPISGHKSVSWYQQVLGQGPQFIFQYYEKEERGRGNFPDRFSARQFPNYSSELNVNALLLGDSALYLCASSGTLDRPGANVLTFGAGSRLTVL.

The chain couples TRBV19 to TRBJ2-7, with a possible D match to TRBD2 (6 bases). The CDR3 contains 15 residues. With 0 bases removed from V and 3 bases from J, the gap between germline ends came to 12 bases. CDR1 LNHDA and CDR2 SQIVND come from the germline V gene (reference sequence). CDR3 nucleotides: TGTGCCAGTAGTATAGATGTGACGACTAGCTACGAGCAGTACTTC. Translating gives CASSIDVTTSYEQYF.

The J gene is TRBJ2-1, the V gene TRBV19; TRBD2 agrees at 13 bases. V lost 4 bases to trimming and J lost 0 bases; unmatched junction nucleotides: 6. This CDR3 has 18 residues. Per germline, CDR1 LNHDA and CDR2 SQIVND (reference sequence). CDR3 in amino acids: CASSRGLAGKSSYNEQFF. In nucleotides, the CDR3 is TGTGCCAGTAGTAGGGGACTAGCGGGAAAGAGCTCCTACAATGAGCAGTTCTTC.

The chain uses TRBV7-6 and TRBJ2-1, with D possibly being TRBD1 (5 bases). CDR3 length: 15 amino acids. From germline, CDR1 is SGHVS and CDR2 FNYEAQ. Trimming pared 5 bases from V and 8 bases from J, leaving 19 bases between. CDR3 coding DNA: TGTGCCAGCAGCCGTGACCTAATTACAGGCGATGAGCAGTTCTTC. Protein sequence: CASSRDLITGDEQFF.

This clone was seen only once. V usage is TRBV7-9 and J usage is TRBJ2-3; 7 nucleotides align to TRBD2. The CDR3 length is 16 residues. The J segment lost 2 bases and the V segment lost 4 bases, leaving 9 bases of the junction unmatched. Germline V lookup: CDR1 SEHNR, CDR2 FQNEAQ (reference sequence). CDR3 in DNA: TGTGCCAGCAGCTCACCCCTAGCGGAGCACACAGATACGCAGTATTTT. Protein product: CASSSPLAEHTDTQYF.

The chain is built from TRBV5-5 and TRBJ2-2; possible D gene TRBD1, 5 bases. Germline V lookup: CDR1 SGHKS, CDR2 YYEKEE (reference sequence). The CDR3 spans 16 residues. V lost 0 bases to trimming and J lost 0 bases, with 9 bases between them. The CDR3 protein is CASSLVSGPNTGELFF. The DNA of the CDR3 is TGTGCCAGCAGCTTGGTTTCAGGGCCGAACACCGGGGAGCTGTTTTTT.

The rearrangement uses TRBV18 and TRBJ2-3, with TRBD2 matching 8 bases. CDR3 length equals 15 residues. CDR1 KGHSH and CDR2 LQKENI come from the germline V gene. Trimming at V came to 5 bases and at J to 6 bases, leaving 10 bases not matched to a gene. In DNA form, the CDR3 reads TGTGCCAGCTCATCATCCCCGGGACTAGTCGATACGCAGTATTTT. It specifies CASSSSPGLVDTQYF. Full variable domain (remainder filled in from reference TRBV18 and TRBJ2-3): NAGVMQNPRHLVRRRGQEARLRCSPMKGHSHVYWYRQLPEEGLKFMVYLQKENIIDESGMPKERFSAEFPKEGPSILRIQQVVRGDSAAYFCASSSSPGLVDTQYFGPGTRLTVL.